The 20 T cell receptor beta chains below all came from one sample that was sequenced in a study of blood T cell repertoires in COVID-19. Here immunoSEQ multiplex PCR was the method, and the copy in TCRdb shows in-frame clones only, minus some. Here the sample spans around 250,000 clones, approximately 80% being singletons. The sequencing input was peripheral blood. Receptors originate from an elderly woman with acute or convalescent COVID-19.

The table lists this clone with a few counts. CDR3 nucleotides: TGCGCCAGCAGCTTGCCCACGGGGTCCGGAAGCGACGAGCAGTACTTC. Residues: CASSLPTGSGSDEQYF. The chain is built from TRBV5-1 and TRBJ2-7; possibly TRBD2 for D (5 bases). Trimming shortened V by 1 base and J by 5 bases, and 19 bases separated the two germline ends. This CDR3 region has 16 residues. Looked up from germline, CDR1 is SGHRS and CDR2 is YFSETQ. The variable domain in full, completed from reference TRBV5-1 and TRBJ2-7, reads KAGVTQTPRYLIKTRGQQVTLSCSPISGHRSVSWYQQTPGQGLQFLFEYFSETQRNKGNFPGRFSGRQFSNSRSEMNVSTLELGDSALYLCASSLPTGSGSDEQYFGPGTRLTVT.

The gene calls are TRBV5-6 and TRBJ2-7; maybe TRBD2 (6 bases). Germline V gives CDR1 SGHDT, CDR2 YYEEEE. V shed 4 bases and J shed 0 bases, with 14 bases lying between them. The CDR3 runs 15 residues. CDR3 protein: CASSLGGPLSYEQYF. The CDR3 DNA follows: TGTGCCAGCAGCCTAGGAGGGCCCCTCTCCTACGAGCAGTACTTC. The variable domain in full, with the rest retrieved from reference TRBV5-6 and TRBJ2-7, is DAGVTQSPTHLIKTRGQQVTLRCSPKSGHDTVSWYQQALGQGPQFIFQYYEEEERQRGNFPDRFSGHQFPNYSSELNVNALLLGDSALYLCASSLGGPLSYEQYFGPGTRLTVT.

V and J are TRBV29-1 and TRBJ2-3; 12 bases are a match to TRBD1. The V gene end was trimmed by 8 bases and the J gene end by 4 bases; junction bases not matched to a gene: 4. This CDR3 contains 13 residues. CDR1 and CDR2 (germline): SQVTM, ANQGSEA. The CDR3 region is CSFGTGGSDTQYF. CDR3 coding DNA: TGCAGCTTCGGGACAGGGGGCTCAGATACGCAGTATTTT.

The J gene is TRBJ2-7, the V gene TRBV29-1; 10 bases are shared with TRBD1. The V gene end was trimmed by 7 bases and the J gene end by 7 bases; junction bases not matched to a gene: 7. The CDR3 extends over 12 amino acids. Germline values: CDR1 SQVTM, CDR2 ANQGSEA. The CDR3 reads CSGGQGGGEQYF. The CDR3 bases are TGCAGCGGTGGACAGGGGGGAGGGGAGCAGTACTTC.

The genes are TRBV6-2 or TRBV6-3 and TRBJ2-1; 7 positions match TRBD1. The germline V gene encodes CDR1 MNHEY and CDR2 SVGEGT. The ends lost 2 bases at V and 5 bases at J; junction bases unmatched: 6. The CDR3 is made up of 15 amino acids. CDR3 sequence reads: CASSYVGTVNNEQFF. The CDR3 coding sequence is TGTGCCAGCAGTTACGTCGGGACAGTTAACAATGAGCAGTTCTTC.

V is TRBV24-1 and J is TRBJ2-1; 10 bases align to TRBD2. The CDR3 is 15 amino acids. J lost 2 bases, V lost 5 bases, and 2 bases had no gene match. The V gene's germline CDR1 is KGHDR and CDR2 SFDVKD. The CDR3 DNA follows: TGTGCCACCAGTGGGACTAGCGGCCCCTACAATGAGCAGTTCTTC. Amino acid sequence: CATSGTSGPYNEQFF.

The J gene is TRBJ1-5, the V gene TRBV19, with 7 positions matching TRBD1. The CDR3 sequence is 13 residues long. The V gene's germline CDR1 is LNHDA and CDR2 SQIVND (reference sequence). After removal of 4 bases from V and 9 bases from J, the junction contained 6 bases not matched to a gene. The CDR3 coding sequence is TGTGCCAGTAGTACCCCTCCAGGGGGGCCCCAGCATTTT. It yields the protein CASSTPPGGPQHF.

The chain carries TRBV7-6 and TRBJ2-7; 7 bases are a match to TRBD1. This CDR3 comprises 15 residues. Losses at the gene ends were 4 bases for V and 6 bases for J; bases not matched to a gene: 12. CDR1 and CDR2 from the germline V gene are SGHVS and FNYEAQ. Written as DNA, the CDR3 is TGTGCCAGCAGCTCAGTAACAACAGGGGAAGGCGAGCAGTACTTC. Translated: CASSSVTTGEGEQYF.

The chain couples TRBV18 to TRBJ1-2; D may be TRBD1 (6 bases). Trimming took 6 bases from V and 2 from J, leaving 16 bases between them. CDR1 is KGHSH and CDR2 is LQKENI in the germline V gene. The CDR3 has 15 amino acids. This CDR3 reads CASSQGQRGNYGYTF. The CDR3 DNA reads TGTGCCAGCTCCCAAGGACAGCGGGGAAACTATGGCTACACCTTC.

The V call is TRBV6-4, the J call TRBJ2-7; D might be TRBD2 (7 bases). The germline V and J ends were trimmed by 2 bases and 3 bases, with 14 bases remaining between them. Germline values: CDR1 MRHNA, CDR2 SNTAGT. The CDR3 covers 15 residues. The DNA for the CDR3 is TGTGCCAGCAGTGACCCCATCGGGGGGCACTACGAGCAGTACTTC. Translating gives CASSDPIGGHYEQYF.

This chain links TRBV28 with TRBJ2-3; possible D gene TRBD2, 5 bases. This CDR3 region has 16 residues. Per the germline V gene, CDR1 is MDHEN and CDR2 is SYDVKM. The V gene lost 5 bases and the J gene lost 4 bases, with 19 bases spanning the gap. CDR3 protein: CASSPRLMGFSDTQYF. CDR3 DNA sequence: TGTGCCAGCAGTCCCCGACTAATGGGATTCTCAGATACGCAGTATTTT.

This chain links TRBV6-2 or TRBV6-3 with TRBJ2-7, with 9 bases aligning to TRBD1. The V gene end was trimmed by 2 bases and the J gene end by 5 bases; junction bases not matched to a gene: 7. The CDR3 has 15 residues. Germline V CDR1 and CDR2: MNHEY, SVGEGT. The CDR3 nucleotides are TGTGCCAGCAGTTACGGGGGGACAGGGATGGACGAGCAGTACTTC. Its translation is CASSYGGTGMDEQYF.

The chain couples TRBV25-1 to TRBJ1-2; D is perhaps TRBD1 (6 bases). This CDR3 spans 15 amino acids. Germline V gives CDR1 MGHDK, CDR2 SYGVNS. V lost 2 bases and J 2 bases, leaving 12 bases between the germline ends. The CDR3 region is CASSEGWTVNYGYTF. The CDR3 bases are TGTGCCAGCAGTGAAGGGTGGACAGTCAACTATGGCTACACCTTC.

In regard to this clone: At one end the junction does not follow the germline gene, possibly because of a read error. The V call is TRBV23-1, the J call TRBJ2-7, with TRBD2 as a possible D gene (5 bases). TRBV23-1 is labeled an ORF, and its function is uncertain. This CDR3 is built from 14 residues. The CDR3 sequence is CASSLRELWYEQYF. In DNA, the CDR3 is TGCGCAAGCAGTCTACGGGAACTCTGGTACGAGCAGTACTTC.

The chain uses TRBV11-2 and TRBJ2-2, with 8 bases identical to TRBD2. CDR3 length equals 14 residues. Germline CDR1 SGHAT, CDR2 FQNNGV. V was clipped by 6 bases and J by 7 bases; unmatched bases: 7. The CDR3 nucleotides are TGTGCCAGCAGTAGGCGGGAGGTGGGCGGGGAGCTGTTTTTT. It yields the protein CASSRREVGGELFF.

The chain carries TRBV2 and TRBJ2-3, with a possible D match to TRBD2 (6 bases). Germline lookup yields CDR1 SNHLY and CDR2 FYNNEI. V dropped 4 bases and J dropped 2 bases, with 13 bases sitting between them. The CDR3 is made up of 15 amino acids. CDR3 sequence (DNA): TGTGCCAGCAGTGTTTCGCGGGGCTCCACAGATACGCAGTATTTT. It specifies CASSVSRGSTDTQYF.

V is TRBV19 and J is TRBJ1-6; the D is unclear. There are 16 residues in the CDR3. V was cut by 5 bases and J by 9 bases, with 20 bases left in between. Germline CDR1 reads LNHDA; CDR2 reads SQIVND (reference sequence). CDR3 loop: CASSQVRPGKSSPLHF. The CDR3 region has the DNA TGTGCCAGTAGTCAAGTTCGGCCGGGAAAGAGTTCACCCCTCCACTTT.

For the CDR3, the DNA is TGTGCCAGCAGACCCGGTACTAGCGGCCAAGAGACCCAGTACTTC. Its protein product is CASRPGTSGQETQYF. The J gene is TRBJ2-5, the V gene TRBV2; 8 bases line up with TRBD2. There are 15 residues in the CDR3. Germline V gives CDR1 SNHLY, CDR2 FYNNEI. V trimming: 6 bases; J trimming: 1 base; junction bases outside the gene matches: 7.

The chain has TRBV27 and TRBJ1-4, with unresolved D. Germline V CDR1 and CDR2: MNHEY, SMNVEV (reference sequence). CDR3 length: 14 amino acids. Trimming pared 6 bases from V and 8 bases from J, leaving 16 bases between. The CDR3 loop is CASRLPGWNEKLFF. The CDR3 DNA sequence: TGTGCCAGCAGGCTCCCGGGGTGGAACGAAAAACTGTTTTTT.

The V and J genes are TRBV5-5 and TRBJ2-2; 9 positions match TRBD1. V trimming: 6 bases; J trimming: 4 bases; junction bases outside the gene matches: 4. Germline-derived CDR1 and CDR2 are SGHKS and YYEKEE (reference sequence). This CDR3 is 14 amino acids long. This CDR3 is CASTQGQGTGELFF. The CDR3 DNA reads TGTGCCAGCACCCAGGGACAGGGCACCGGGGAGCTGTTTTTT.